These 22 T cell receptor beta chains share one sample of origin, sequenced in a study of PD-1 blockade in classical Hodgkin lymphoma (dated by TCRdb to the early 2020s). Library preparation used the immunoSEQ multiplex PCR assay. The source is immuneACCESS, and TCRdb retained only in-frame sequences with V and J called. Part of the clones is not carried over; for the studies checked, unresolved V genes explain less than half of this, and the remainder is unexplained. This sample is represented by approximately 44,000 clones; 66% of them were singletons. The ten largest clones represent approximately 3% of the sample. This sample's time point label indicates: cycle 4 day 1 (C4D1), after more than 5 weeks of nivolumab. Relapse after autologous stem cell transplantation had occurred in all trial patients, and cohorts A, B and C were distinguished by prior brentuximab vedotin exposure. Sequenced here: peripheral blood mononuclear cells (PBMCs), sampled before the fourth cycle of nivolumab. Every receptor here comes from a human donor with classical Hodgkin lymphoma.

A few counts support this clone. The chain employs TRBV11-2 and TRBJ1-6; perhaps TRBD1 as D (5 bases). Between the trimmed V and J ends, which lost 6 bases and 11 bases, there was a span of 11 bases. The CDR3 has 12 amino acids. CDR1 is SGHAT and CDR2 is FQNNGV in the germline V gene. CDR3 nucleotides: TGTGCCAGCAGTCCGGCGGGGCCACCCCTCCACTTT. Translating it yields CASSPAGPPLHF.

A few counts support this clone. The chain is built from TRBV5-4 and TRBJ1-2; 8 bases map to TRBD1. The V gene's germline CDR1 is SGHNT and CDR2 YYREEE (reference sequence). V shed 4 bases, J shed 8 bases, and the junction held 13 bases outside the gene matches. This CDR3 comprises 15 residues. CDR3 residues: CASSPDRAVLEGYTF. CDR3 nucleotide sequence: TGTGCCAGCAGCCCGGACAGGGCGGTATTGGAGGGCTACACCTTC.

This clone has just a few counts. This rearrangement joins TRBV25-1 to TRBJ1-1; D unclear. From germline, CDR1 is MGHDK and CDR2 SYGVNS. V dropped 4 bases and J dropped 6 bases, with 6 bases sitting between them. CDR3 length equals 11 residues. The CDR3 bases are TGTGCCAGCAGTGCGTTCGCTGAAGCTTTCTTT. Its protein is CASSAFAEAFF.

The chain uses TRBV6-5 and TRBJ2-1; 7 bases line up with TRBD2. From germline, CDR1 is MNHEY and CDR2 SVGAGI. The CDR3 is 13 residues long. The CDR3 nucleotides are TGTGTGACTCGCGGGAGCCATTTCAATGAGCAGTTCTTC. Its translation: CVTRGSHFNEQFF.

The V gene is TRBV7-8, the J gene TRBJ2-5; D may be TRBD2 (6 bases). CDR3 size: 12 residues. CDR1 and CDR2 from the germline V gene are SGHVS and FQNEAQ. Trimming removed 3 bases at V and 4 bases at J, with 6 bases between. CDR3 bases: TGTGCCAGCAGCTTTAGCGGAGAGACCCAGTACTTC. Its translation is CASSFSGETQYF.

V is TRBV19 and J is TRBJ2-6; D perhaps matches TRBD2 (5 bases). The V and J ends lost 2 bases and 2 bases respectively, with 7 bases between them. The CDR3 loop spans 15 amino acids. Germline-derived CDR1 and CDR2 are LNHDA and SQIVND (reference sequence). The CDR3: CASSILGTGANVLTF. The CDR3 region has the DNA TGTGCCAGTAGTATACTCGGGACTGGGGCCAACGTCCTGACTTTC.

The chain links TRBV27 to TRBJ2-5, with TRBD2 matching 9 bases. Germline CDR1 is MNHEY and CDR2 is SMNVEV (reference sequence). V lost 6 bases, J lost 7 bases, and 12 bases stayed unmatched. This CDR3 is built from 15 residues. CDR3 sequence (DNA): TGTGCCAGCAGACCCAGCGGGGGGCCCCCGGGGACCCAGTACTTC. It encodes CASRPSGGPPGTQYF.

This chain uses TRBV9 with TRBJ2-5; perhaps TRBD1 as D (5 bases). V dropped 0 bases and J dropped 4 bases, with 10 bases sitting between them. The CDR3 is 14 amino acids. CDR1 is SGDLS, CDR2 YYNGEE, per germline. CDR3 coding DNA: TGTGCCAGCAGCGTAGAAGGGGTAGGAGAGACCCAGTACTTC. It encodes CASSVEGVGETQYF.

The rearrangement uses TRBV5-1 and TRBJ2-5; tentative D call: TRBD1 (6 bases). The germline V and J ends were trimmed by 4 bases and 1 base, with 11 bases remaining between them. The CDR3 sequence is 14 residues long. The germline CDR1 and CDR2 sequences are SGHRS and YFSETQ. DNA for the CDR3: TGCGCCAGCAGCCTGACAGGACCCCAAGAGACCCAGTACTTC. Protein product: CASSLTGPQETQYF.

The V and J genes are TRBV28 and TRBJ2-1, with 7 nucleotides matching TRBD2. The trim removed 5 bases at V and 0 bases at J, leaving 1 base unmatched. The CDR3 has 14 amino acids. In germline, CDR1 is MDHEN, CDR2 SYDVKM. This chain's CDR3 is CASSPSGSYNEQFF. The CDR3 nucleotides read TGTGCCAGCAGTCCTAGCGGCTCCTACAATGAGCAGTTCTTC.

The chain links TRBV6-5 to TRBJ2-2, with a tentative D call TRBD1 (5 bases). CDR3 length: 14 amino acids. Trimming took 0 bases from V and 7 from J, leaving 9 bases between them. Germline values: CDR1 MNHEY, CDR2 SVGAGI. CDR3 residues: CASSYSDTFGELFF. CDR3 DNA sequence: TGTGCCAGCAGTTACTCGGACACTTTCGGGGAGCTGTTTTTT.

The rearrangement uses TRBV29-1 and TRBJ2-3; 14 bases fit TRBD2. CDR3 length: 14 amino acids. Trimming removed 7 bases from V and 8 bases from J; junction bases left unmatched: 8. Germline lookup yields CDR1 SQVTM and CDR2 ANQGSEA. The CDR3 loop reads CSAATGTSGGTQYF. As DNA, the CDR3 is TGCAGCGCCGCTACCGGGACTAGCGGGGGTACGCAGTATTTT.

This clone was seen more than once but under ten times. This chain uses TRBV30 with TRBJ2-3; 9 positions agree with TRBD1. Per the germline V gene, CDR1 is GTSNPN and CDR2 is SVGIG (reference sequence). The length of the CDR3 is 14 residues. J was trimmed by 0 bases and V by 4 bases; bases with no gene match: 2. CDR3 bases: TGTGCCTGGACCGGGACAGGGAGCACAGATACGCAGTATTTT. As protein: CAWTGTGSTDTQYF.

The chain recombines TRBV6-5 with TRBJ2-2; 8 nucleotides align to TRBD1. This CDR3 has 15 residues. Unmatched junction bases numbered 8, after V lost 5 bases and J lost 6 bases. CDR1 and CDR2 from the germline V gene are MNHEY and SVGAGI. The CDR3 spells CASSPRQGSPGELFF. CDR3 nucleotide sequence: TGTGCCAGCAGTCCACGACAGGGGTCCCCCGGGGAGCTGTTTTTT.

This chain's CDR3 is CASSLAQGRLDTQYF. Written as DNA, the CDR3 is TGTGCCAGCAGTTTGGCGCAGGGGCGGCTTGATACGCAGTATTTT. The J gene is TRBJ2-3, the V gene TRBV28; a weak D match, TRBD1 (6 bases). Germline V gene lookup returns CDR1 MDHEN and CDR2 SYDVKM. The CDR3 has 15 amino acids. V was cut by 3 bases and J by 6 bases, with 16 bases left in between.

CDR3 in amino acids: CASSQELGLASYEQYF. CDR3 coding DNA: TGCGCCAGCAGCCAAGAACTGGGACTAGCGAGCTACGAGCAGTACTTC. The chain is built from TRBV4-3 and TRBJ2-7, with 10 bases aligning to TRBD2. Per germline, CDR1 LGHNA and CDR2 YSLEER. The CDR3 sequence is 16 residues long. The trim removed 0 bases at V and 3 bases at J, leaving 5 bases unmatched.

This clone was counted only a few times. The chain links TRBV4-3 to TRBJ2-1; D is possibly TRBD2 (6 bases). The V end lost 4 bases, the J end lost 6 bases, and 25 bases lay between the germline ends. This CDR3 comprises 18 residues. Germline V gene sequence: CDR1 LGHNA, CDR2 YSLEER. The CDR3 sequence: CASSRSQMGGRDRNEQFF. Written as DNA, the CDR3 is TGCGCCAGCAGCCGATCACAAATGGGGGGACGGGATCGCAATGAGCAGTTCTTC.

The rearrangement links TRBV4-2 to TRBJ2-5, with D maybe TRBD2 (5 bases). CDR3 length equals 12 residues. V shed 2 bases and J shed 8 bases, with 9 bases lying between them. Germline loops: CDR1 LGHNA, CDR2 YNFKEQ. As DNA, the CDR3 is TGTGCCAGCAGCCAAAGCGGAGGAACCCAGTACTTC. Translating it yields CASSQSGGTQYF.

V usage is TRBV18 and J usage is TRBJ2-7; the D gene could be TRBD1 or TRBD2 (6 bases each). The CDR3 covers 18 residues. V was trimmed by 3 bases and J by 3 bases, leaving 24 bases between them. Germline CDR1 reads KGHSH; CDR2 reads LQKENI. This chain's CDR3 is CASSPTVEGHGPLYEQYF. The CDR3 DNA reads TGTGCCAGCTCACCGACTGTGGAGGGACATGGGCCCCTCTACGAGCAGTACTTC.

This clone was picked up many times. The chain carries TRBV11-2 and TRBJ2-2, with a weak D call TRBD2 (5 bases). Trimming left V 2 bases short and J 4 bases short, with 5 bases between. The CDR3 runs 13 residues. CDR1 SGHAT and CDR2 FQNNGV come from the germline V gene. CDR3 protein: CASSLTSTGELFF. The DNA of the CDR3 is TGTGCCAGCAGCTTAACTAGCACCGGGGAGCTGTTTTTT.

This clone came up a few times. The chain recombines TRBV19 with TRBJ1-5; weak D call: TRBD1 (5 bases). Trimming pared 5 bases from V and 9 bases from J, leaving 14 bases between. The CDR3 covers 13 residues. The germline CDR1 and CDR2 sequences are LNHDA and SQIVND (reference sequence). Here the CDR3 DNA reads TGTGCCAGTAGTGCCACAGGTGGTCTGCCCCAGCATTTT. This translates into CASSATGGLPQHF.

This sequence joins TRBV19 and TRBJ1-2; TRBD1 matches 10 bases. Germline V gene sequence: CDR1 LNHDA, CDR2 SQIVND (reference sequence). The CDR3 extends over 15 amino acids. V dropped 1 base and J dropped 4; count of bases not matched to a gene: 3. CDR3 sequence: CASSIGGQGSYGYTF. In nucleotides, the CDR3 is TGTGCCAGTAGTATAGGGGGACAGGGGTCCTATGGCTACACCTTC.